Below, 11 T cell receptor beta chains from the same sample are listed, as sequenced in a study of blood T cell repertoires in COVID-19. Sequencing was performed with immunoSEQ multiplex PCR; in TCRdb, only in-frame clones are kept and a portion is missing. The sample lists 92,000 or so clones, around 88% occurring once. Sequences were obtained from peripheral blood. The receptors were sampled from a man between 60 and 75 years old with acute or convalescent COVID-19.

This clone has only one observation. The chain uses TRBV29-1 and TRBJ2-3, with D perhaps TRBD2 (6 bases). V gave up 6 bases and J gave up 4 bases, with 11 bases separating them. The CDR3 has 12 residues. Per the germline V gene, CDR1 is SQVTM and CDR2 is ANQGSEA. The CDR3 protein is CSVRLGADTQYF. CDR3 coding DNA: TGCAGCGTGAGACTAGGCGCAGATACGCAGTATTTT.

The CDR3 nucleotides are TGTGCCAGCAGTTCTAGCGGGAGCTACGAGCAGTACTTC. It translates to CASSSSGSYEQYF. J is TRBJ2-7 and V is TRBV27; TRBD2 matches 10 bases. Germline V gene data show CDR1 as MNHEY and CDR2 as SMNVEV (reference sequence). J gave up 3 bases and V 4 bases, and 0 bases lay outside the gene matches. The CDR3 loop spans 13 amino acids.

A single count supports this clone. The V call is TRBV5-1, the J call TRBJ1-4; 9 nucleotides agree with TRBD1. Germline V gives CDR1 SGHRS, CDR2 YFSETQ. This CDR3 region has 15 residues. J was trimmed by 6 bases and V by 4 bases; bases with no gene match: 7. Written as DNA, the CDR3 is TGCGCCAGCAGCCAGGACAGGGGCGGAGATGAAAAACTGTTTTTT. Amino acid sequence: CASSQDRGGDEKLFF.

This chain uses TRBV5-1 with TRBJ1-6; TRBD1 agrees at 12 bases. Germline lookup yields CDR1 SGHRS and CDR2 YFSETQ. This CDR3 is built from 16 residues. The trim removed 2 bases at V and 6 bases at J, leaving 3 bases unmatched. Here the CDR3 DNA reads TGCGCCAGCAGCTTTGGGACAGGGGGCGGTAATTCACCCCTCCACTTT. Translation gives CASSFGTGGGNSPLHF.

V gene TRBV5-1 combines with J gene TRBJ1-1, with D unclear. Germline V gives CDR1 SGHRS, CDR2 YFSETQ. V shed 0 bases and J shed 2 bases, with 8 bases lying between them. This CDR3 comprises 14 residues. The DNA for the CDR3 is TGCGCCAGCAGCTTGGATCCCAAAAACACTGAAGCTTTCTTT. Its translation: CASSLDPKNTEAFF.

This chain uses TRBV24-1 with TRBJ2-2; D not resolved. CDR1 and CDR2 from the germline V gene are KGHDR and SFDVKD. The V end was cut by 3 bases, the J end by 2 bases, with 12 bases between. This CDR3 is built from 16 residues. CDR3 in amino acids: CATSDRDWINTGELFF. The CDR3 DNA reads TGTGCCACCAGTGATCGAGACTGGATCAACACCGGGGAGCTGTTTTTT.

The rearrangement uses TRBV28 and TRBJ2-7; TRBD2 matches 10 bases. The germline V gene encodes CDR1 MDHEN and CDR2 SYDVKM. V shed 6 bases and J 2 bases; nucleotides not matched to a gene: 10. The CDR3 is made up of 16 amino acids. CDR3 amino acids: CASSPTLAGVAYEQYF. CDR3 nucleotides: TGTGCCAGCAGCCCTACCCTAGCGGGAGTCGCCTACGAGCAGTACTTC.

Only one count was recorded for this clone. The rearrangement joins TRBV10-2 to TRBJ1-5, with D possibly matching TRBD1 (6 bases). Germline-derived CDR1 and CDR2 are WSHSY and SAAADI. The CDR3 is 19 residues long. V shed 2 bases and J shed 2 bases, with 22 bases lying between them. CDR3 amino acids: CASSEPGRGGRIGNQPQHF. The CDR3 DNA follows: TGCGCCAGCAGTGAGCCCGGGAGGGGGGGAAGGATTGGCAATCAGCCCCAGCATTTT.

This clone has only one observation. The rearrangement links TRBV24-1 to TRBJ1-6; tentative D call: TRBD1 (6 bases). Germline loops: CDR1 KGHDR, CDR2 SFDVKD. This CDR3 is built from 13 residues. The V and J ends lost 8 bases and 11 bases respectively, with 15 bases between them. This CDR3 is CATTRGVGTPLHF. The CDR3 DNA follows: TGTGCCACCACCAGGGGAGTTGGGACACCCCTCCACTTT.

This chain connects TRBV24-1 to TRBJ2-1, with 16 bases matching TRBD2. CDR3 length equals 15 residues. With V trimmed by 2 bases and J by 13 bases, 4 bases remained unmatched. Germline V gene data show CDR1 as KGHDR and CDR2 as SFDVKD. The DNA for the CDR3 is TGTGCCACCAGTGATTCTGGGACTAGCGGGGGGGCCCAGTTCTTC. Its translation: CATSDSGTSGGAQFF.

The chain employs TRBV28 and TRBJ2-7; 7 nucleotides line up with TRBD2. Germline V lookup: CDR1 MDHEN, CDR2 SYDVKM. The CDR3 covers 15 residues. V shed 1 base and J 0 bases; nucleotides not matched to a gene: 3. The chain's CDR3 is CASSLSGTTSYEQYF. Here the CDR3 DNA reads TGTGCCAGCAGTTTATCCGGGACTACCTCCTACGAGCAGTACTTC.